The 25 T cell receptor beta chains below come from one sample, sequenced in a study of T cells and copy number aberrations in small-cell lung cancer. Generated by immunoSEQ multiplex PCR, the TCRdb table keeps only in-frame clones and is missing some. Here the sample spans fewer than 10,000 clones, 75% to 80% being singletons. Specimen: normal tissue next to the tumor. All receptors come from a man in his sixties with small cell lung cancer.

The chain recombines TRBV15 with TRBJ2-1; D is unresolved. Looked up from germline, CDR1 is LNHNV and CDR2 is YYDKDF (reference sequence). With 0 bases removed from V and 7 bases from J, the gap between germline ends came to 13 bases. The CDR3 contains 15 residues. CDR3 sequence: CATSRDYVDLNEQFF. The CDR3 DNA reads as TGTGCCACCAGCAGAGATTACGTGGACCTAAATGAGCAGTTCTTC.

The chain uses TRBV7-8 and TRBJ2-5; TRBD1 is a possible D gene (6 bases). Germline values: CDR1 SGHVS, CDR2 FQNEAQ. The CDR3 runs to 14 residues. Trimming left V 1 base short and J 3 bases short, with 9 bases between. Written as DNA, the CDR3 is TGTGCCAGCAGCTTAGGGGCAGGGGAAGAGACCCAGTACTTC. It specifies CASSLGAGEETQYF.

This clone counts as medium-sized. Different DNA sequences within this sample yield the same CDR3. This sequence joins TRBV6-1 and TRBJ2-7; TRBD2 agrees at 8 bases. Germline CDR1 is MNHNS and CDR2 is SASEGT. The CDR3 has 15 residues. V was clipped by 5 bases and J by 3 bases; unmatched bases: 9. This CDR3 reads CASSPRTSSGYEQYF. DNA of the CDR3: TGTGCCAGCAGTCCTAGGACTAGCTCGGGCTACGAGCAGTACTTC.

The rearrangement links TRBV9 to TRBJ1-5, with 8 bases that match TRBD1. V gave up 3 bases and J gave up 4 bases; unmatched junction bases: 6. The germline V gene has CDR1 SGDLS and CDR2 YYNGEE. The length of the CDR3 is 15 residues. The CDR3 sequence: CASSAGQGGNQPQHF. The CDR3 nucleotides are TGTGCCAGCAGCGCCGGACAGGGTGGGAATCAGCCCCAGCATTTT.

The V call is TRBV18, the J call TRBJ2-2; 10 bases align to TRBD2. CDR3 length: 17 residues. The germline CDR1 and CDR2 sequences are KGHSH and LQKENI. The trim removed 3 bases at V and 5 bases at J, leaving 9 bases unmatched. CDR3 nucleotide sequence: TGTGCCAGCTCACCGGGGGAAGCGGGAGGGCCTACCGGGGAGCTGTTTTTT. It specifies CASSPGEAGGPTGELFF.

This chain connects TRBV28 to TRBJ2-6; no firm D call. The length of the CDR3 is 13 residues. The V end lost 2 bases, the J end lost 4 bases, and 3 bases lay between the germline ends. The germline CDR1 and CDR2 sequences are MDHEN and SYDVKM. CDR3 DNA sequence: TGTGCCAGCAGTTTACTAGGGGCCAACGTCCTGACTTTC. It encodes CASSLLGANVLTF. Supplemented by reference TRBV28 and TRBJ2-6, the full variable domain reads DVKVTQSSRYLVKRTGEKVFLECVQDMDHENMFWYRQDPGLGLRLIYFSYDVKMKEKGDIPEGYSVSREKKERFSLILESASTNQTSMYLCASSLLGANVLTFGAGSRLTVL.

The V call is TRBV11-3, the J call TRBJ2-5, with D perhaps given as TRBD1 or TRBD2 (5 bases each). The CDR3 has 14 residues. The ends were cut back, 7 bases at V and 5 bases at J, with 17 bases in the middle. Germline V gene data show CDR1 as SGHNT and CDR2 as YENEEA. Here the CDR3 reads CASNLDGDGETQYF. The CDR3 DNA reads TGTGCCAGCAACTTGGACGGGGACGGGGAGACCCAGTACTTC.

The V gene is TRBV10-3, the J gene TRBJ2-3, with a possible D match to TRBD1 (5 bases). V was pared by 9 bases and J by 2 bases, with 9 bases between. The germline V gene has CDR1 ENHRY and CDR2 SYGVKD. This CDR3 has 12 amino acids. CDR3 nucleotides: TGTGCCATTGAAGGGGACACAGATACGCAGTATTTT. This encodes CAIEGDTDTQYF.

This clone was counted only a few times. The chain joins TRBV7-9 to TRBJ2-7, with TRBD2 as a possible D gene (6 bases). Germline V gene data show CDR1 as SEHNR and CDR2 as FQNEAQ (reference sequence). V lost 8 bases and J lost 1, with 9 bases in between. The CDR3 extends over 12 amino acids. The CDR3 sequence is CASRGRSYEQYF. As DNA, the CDR3 is TGTGCCAGCCGGGGGAGGTCCTACGAGCAGTACTTC.

The chain employs TRBV5-1 and TRBJ2-5; D remains ambiguous. CDR1 and CDR2 (germline): SGHRS, YFSETQ. The CDR3 spans 15 residues. Trimming removed 1 base from V and 4 bases from J, with 14 bases in between. CDR3 DNA sequence: TGCGCCAGCAGCTTGAACAAGGGCTATGGAGAGACCCAGTACTTC. It is translated as CASSLNKGYGETQYF.

The chain's CDR3 is CSTRQGGETQYF. Here the CDR3 DNA reads TGCAGCACACGACAGGGGGGAGAGACCCAGTACTTC. J is TRBJ2-5 and V is TRBV29-1; 9 positions agree with TRBD1. This CDR3 contains 12 residues. The ends lost 8 bases at V and 4 bases at J; junction bases unmatched: 5. Germline CDR1 is SQVTM and CDR2 is ANQGSEA.

The rearrangement uses TRBV29-1 and TRBJ2-7; 8 bases agree with TRBD1. The V and J ends lost 0 bases and 5 bases, in that order; junction bases with no gene match: 3. Looked up from germline, CDR1 is SQVTM and CDR2 is ANQGSEA. The CDR3 is 13 residues long. CDR3 loop: CSVEEAGGDEQYF. The CDR3 region has the DNA TGCAGCGTTGAAGAGGCAGGGGGCGACGAGCAGTACTTC.

This rearrangement joins TRBV6-4 to TRBJ2-7; the D gene is possibly TRBD2 (6 bases). This CDR3 has 13 amino acids. The V gene lost 6 bases and the J gene lost 6 bases, with 15 bases spanning the gap. Germline V CDR1 and CDR2: MRHNA, SNTAGT. CDR3 protein: CASSRDFLGEQYF. As DNA, the CDR3 is TGTGCCAGCAGCCGGGACTTCCTGGGCGAGCAGTACTTC.

The chain is built from TRBV18 and TRBJ2-1; 9 nucleotides match TRBD2. The CDR3 spans 16 residues. Per germline, CDR1 KGHSH and CDR2 LQKENI. V lost 3 bases, J lost 5 bases, and 8 bases stayed unmatched. The CDR3: CASSPEAGGVNNEQFF. DNA of the CDR3: TGTGCCAGCTCACCGGAAGCGGGAGGAGTCAACAATGAGCAGTTCTTC.

This clone was found once. The chain couples TRBV28 to TRBJ2-5, with 7 bases fitting TRBD2. The CDR3 spans 15 residues. V gave up 5 bases and J gave up 5 bases; unmatched junction bases: 11. CDR1 and CDR2 from the germline V gene are MDHEN and SYDVKM. The CDR3 DNA reads TGTGCCAGCAGTCCCCCTACGGGAGGAGGGGAGACCCAGTACTTC. This gives the protein CASSPPTGGGETQYF. Variable domain in full (rest from reference TRBV28 and TRBJ2-5): DVKVTQSSRYLVKRTGEKVFLECVQDMDHENMFWYRQDPGLGLRLIYFSYDVKMKEKGDIPEGYSVSREKKERFSLILESASTNQTSMYLCASSPPTGGGETQYFGPGTRLLVL.

A remark on this clone: A much larger clone differs by one base, so this may be a read error. The genes are TRBV7-7 and TRBJ2-1; TRBD2 is a possible D gene (6 bases). The CDR3 is 14 amino acids. Germline-derived CDR1 and CDR2 are SSHAT and FNYEAQ (reference sequence). The CDR3 loop is CASSLLEGTNEQFF. The CDR3 DNA reads as TGTGCTAGCAGCCTTCTCGAGGGGACTAATGAGCAGTTCTTC.

The chain joins TRBV7-6 to TRBJ2-5, with TRBD2 identical over 13 bases. With V trimmed by 1 base and J by 1 base, 0 bases remained unmatched. The CDR3 runs 16 residues. From germline, CDR1 is SGHVS and CDR2 FNYEAQ. The CDR3 loop reads CASSLGLAGGQETQYF. The CDR3 DNA reads TGTGCCAGCAGCTTAGGACTAGCGGGAGGCCAAGAGACCCAGTACTTC.

With respect to this clone: Other DNA sequences within the sample encode an identical CDR3. The rearrangement joins TRBV5-6 to TRBJ1-1; D gene uncertain. The CDR3 totals 14 residues. The germline CDR1 and CDR2 sequences are SGHDT and YYEEEE. V was cut by 0 bases and J by 1 base, with 7 bases left in between. The chain's CDR3 is CASSLEVSNTEAFF. The CDR3 bases are TGTGCCAGCAGCTTGGAAGTCTCGAACACTGAAGCTTTCTTT.

The V call is TRBV5-6, the J call TRBJ1-4, with TRBD1 matching 10 bases. J lost 10 bases, V lost 3 bases, and 3 bases had no gene match. This CDR3 comprises 13 residues. Germline values: CDR1 SGHDT, CDR2 YYEEEE. The DNA of the CDR3 is TGTGCCAGCAGCTGGAGGGACAGGGGAAAACTGTTTTTT. This codes for CASSWRDRGKLFF.

The V call is TRBV19, the J call TRBJ2-1; D remains unclear. Germline V lookup: CDR1 LNHDA, CDR2 SQIVND (reference sequence). This CDR3 spans 11 amino acids. The germline V and J ends were trimmed by 3 bases and 3 bases, with 0 bases remaining between them. CDR3 sequence (DNA): TGTGCCAGTAGTATCTACAATGAGCAGTTCTTC. This encodes CASSIYNEQFF.

CDR3 sequence (DNA): TGCGCCAGCAGCCCGGTGGGGGTAGACACCATATATTTT. Encoded protein: CASSPVGVDTIYF. The chain links TRBV5-1 to TRBJ1-3; D is possibly TRBD1 (5 bases). Trimming took off 4 bases at V and 8 bases at J, with 13 bases between the two ends. The CDR3 loop spans 13 amino acids. Per the germline V gene, CDR1 is SGHRS and CDR2 is YFSETQ. Full variable domain (missing parts from reference TRBV5-1 and TRBJ1-3): KAGVTQTPRYLIKTRGQQVTLSCSPISGHRSVSWYQQTPGQGLQFLFEYFSETQRNKGNFPGRFSGRQFSNSRSEMNVSTLELGDSALYLCASSPVGVDTIYFGEGSWLTVV.

In its sample, this clone ranks as medium-sized. The J gene is TRBJ2-7, the V gene TRBV11-3, with TRBD1 matching 9 bases. CDR1 and CDR2 from the germline V gene are SGHNT and YENEEA. This CDR3 contains 16 residues. V was pared by 5 bases and J by 6 bases, with 14 bases of the junction left unmatched. The CDR3 spells CASSGDLQGAEPEQYF. The CDR3 DNA follows: TGTGCCAGCAGCGGGGACCTACAGGGGGCCGAACCCGAGCAGTACTTC.

The chain combines TRBV27 with TRBJ2-3; D unclear. Deletions cut 6 bases from V and 1 base from J, with 11 bases between. Germline V gives CDR1 MNHEY, CDR2 SMNVEV (reference sequence). There are 14 residues in the CDR3. The CDR3 region has the DNA TGTGCCAGCAGACGGACGGGCCGCACAGATACGCAGTATTTT. Its protein product is CASRRTGRTDTQYF.

CDR3 sequence (DNA): TGTGCCAGCAGCAATCATCAGGAGCAGTTCTTC. Translating it yields CASSNHQEQFF. The chain employs TRBV5-6 and TRBJ2-1; D is unclear. Looked up from germline, CDR1 is SGHDT and CDR2 is YYEEEE. This CDR3 comprises 11 residues. V was cut by 4 bases and J by 10 bases, with 9 bases left in between.

The chain couples TRBV25-1 to TRBJ2-1; 9 bases match TRBD2. The J segment lost 6 bases and the V segment lost 5 bases, leaving 11 bases of the junction unmatched. CDR1 is MGHDK, CDR2 SYGVNS, per germline. CDR3 length: 16 amino acids. As DNA, the CDR3 is TGTGCCAGCAGTTCGTTTAGCGGGAGAGATGTCAATGAGCAGTTCTTC. Translating gives CASSSFSGRDVNEQFF.